This T cell receptor beta chain was retrieved from a study of CD8 T cells in Susac syndrome. Notes on the study in general: The authors acknowledged that the study's TCR sequencing and HLA analysis involved relatively few individuals.

The authors carried out high-throughput sequencing of TCR beta. They applied it to CD8+ and CD4+ T cells obtained from blood. In regard to this clonotype: No antigen is known for it.

CDR1 and CDR2 from the germline V gene are LGHDT and YNNKEL (reference sequence). Trimming removed 1 base from V and 4 bases from J, with 20 bases in between. The CDR3 length is 18 residues. An input of about 0.45 to 1 ug of RNA was subjected to reverse transcription using random hexamers. Amplification of TCR beta CDR3 used immunoSEQ multiplex PCR across 54 Vbeta and 13 Jbeta. MiXCR, run by TCRdb on the immunoSEQ multiplex PCR reads, gives a single entry per CDR3 protein. The sample holds roughly 120,000 distinct CDR3 sequences; over 85% are singletons and the top ten take 0.07% to 0.09%. The receptor comes from a human donor in good health. Sample: CD4+ T cells from PBMCs. V gene TRBV3-1 combines with J gene TRBJ2-1; the D gene is possibly TRBD2 (5 bases). CDR3 nucleotide sequence: TGTGCCAGCAGCCAAGTTTGGCGGGCCGGGGTCCTTTACAATGAGCAGTTCTTC. As protein: CASSQVWRAGVLYNEQFF.